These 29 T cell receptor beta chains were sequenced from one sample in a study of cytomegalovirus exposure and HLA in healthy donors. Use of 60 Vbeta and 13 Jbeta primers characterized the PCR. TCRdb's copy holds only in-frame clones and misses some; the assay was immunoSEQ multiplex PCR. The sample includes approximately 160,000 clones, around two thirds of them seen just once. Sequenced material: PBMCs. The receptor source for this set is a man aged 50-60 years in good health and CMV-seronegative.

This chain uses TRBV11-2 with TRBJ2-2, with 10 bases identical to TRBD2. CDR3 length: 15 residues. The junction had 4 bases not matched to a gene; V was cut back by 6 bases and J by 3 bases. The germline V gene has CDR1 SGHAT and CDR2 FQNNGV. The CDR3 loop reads CASRLAGRYTGELFF. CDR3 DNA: TGTGCCAGCAGACTAGCGGGGAGATACACCGGGGAGCTGTTTTTT.

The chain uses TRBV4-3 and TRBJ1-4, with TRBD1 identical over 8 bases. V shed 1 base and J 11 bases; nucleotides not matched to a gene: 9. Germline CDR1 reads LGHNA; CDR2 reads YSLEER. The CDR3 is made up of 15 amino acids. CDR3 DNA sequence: TGCGCCAGCAGCCAAGCCGGGACAGGCCCCAGTAAACTGTTTTTT. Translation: CASSQAGTGPSKLFF.

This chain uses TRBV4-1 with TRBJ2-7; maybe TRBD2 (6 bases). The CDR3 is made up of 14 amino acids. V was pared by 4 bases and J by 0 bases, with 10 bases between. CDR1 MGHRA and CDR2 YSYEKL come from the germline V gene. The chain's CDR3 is CASSPTGLSYEQYF. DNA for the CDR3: TGCGCCAGCAGCCCAACGGGACTCTCCTACGAGCAGTACTTC.

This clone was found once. The CDR3 DNA sequence: TGCGCCAGCAGCTCCGGACTAGCGGGGACCTACGAGCAGTACTTC. Translating gives CASSSGLAGTYEQYF. V gene TRBV5-1 combines with J gene TRBJ2-7; 12 bases map to TRBD2. Per the germline V gene, CDR1 is SGHRS and CDR2 is YFSETQ. Unmatched junction bases numbered 3, after V lost 3 bases and J lost 2 bases. There are 15 residues in the CDR3.

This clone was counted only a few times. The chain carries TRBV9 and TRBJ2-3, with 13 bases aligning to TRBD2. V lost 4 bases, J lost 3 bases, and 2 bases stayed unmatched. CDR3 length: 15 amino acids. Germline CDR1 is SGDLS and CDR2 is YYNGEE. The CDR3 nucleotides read TGTGCCAGCAGCAGACTAGCGGGGGGAACAGATACGCAGTATTTT. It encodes CASSRLAGGTDTQYF.

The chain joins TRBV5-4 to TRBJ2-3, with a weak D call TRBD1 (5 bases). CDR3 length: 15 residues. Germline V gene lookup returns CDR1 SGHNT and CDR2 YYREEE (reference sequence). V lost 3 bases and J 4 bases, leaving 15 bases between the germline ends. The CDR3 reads CASSSRGSLADTQYF. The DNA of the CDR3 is TGTGCCAGCAGCTCTAGGGGTTCTCTGGCAGATACGCAGTATTTT.

In nucleotides, the CDR3 is TGTGCCAGCAGTCTTCCGGGACTAGCGGAAAGTTACGAGCAGTACTTC. Protein: CASSLPGLAESYEQYF. The V gene is TRBV6-6, the J gene TRBJ2-7; TRBD2 matches at 11 bases. Trimming removed 5 bases from V and 4 bases from J; junction bases left unmatched: 10. The CDR3 consists of 16 residues. CDR1 is MNHNY, CDR2 SVGAGI, per germline (reference sequence).

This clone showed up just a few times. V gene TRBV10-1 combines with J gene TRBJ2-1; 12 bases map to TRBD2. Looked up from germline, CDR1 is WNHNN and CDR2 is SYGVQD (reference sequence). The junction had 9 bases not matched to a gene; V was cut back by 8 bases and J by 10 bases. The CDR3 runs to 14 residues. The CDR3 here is CASRMTSGGTEQFF. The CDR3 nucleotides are TGCGCCAGCCGCATGACTAGCGGGGGAACCGAGCAGTTCTTC.

The CDR3: CASSLGSGSNQPQHF. The CDR3 DNA sequence: TGTGCCAGCAGTTTAGGGTCAGGGAGCAATCAGCCCCAGCATTTT. The chain employs TRBV28 and TRBJ1-5; tentative D call: TRBD1 (5 bases). V dropped 2 bases and J dropped 1 base, with 9 bases sitting between them. This CDR3 has 15 residues. Looked up from germline, CDR1 is MDHEN and CDR2 is SYDVKM.

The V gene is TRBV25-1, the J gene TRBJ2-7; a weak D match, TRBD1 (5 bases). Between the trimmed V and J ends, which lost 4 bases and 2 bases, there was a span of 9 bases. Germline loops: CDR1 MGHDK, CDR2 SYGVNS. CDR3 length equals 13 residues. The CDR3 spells CASSGGQAYEQYF. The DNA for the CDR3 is TGTGCCAGCAGTGGTGGACAAGCCTACGAGCAGTACTTC.

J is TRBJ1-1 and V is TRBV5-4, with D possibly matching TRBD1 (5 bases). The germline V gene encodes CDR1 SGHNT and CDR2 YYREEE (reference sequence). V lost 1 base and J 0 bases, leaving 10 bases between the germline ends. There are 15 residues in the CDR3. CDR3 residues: CASSLLGALNTEAFF. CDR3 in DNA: TGTGCCAGCAGCTTGTTAGGGGCACTGAACACTGAAGCTTTCTTT.

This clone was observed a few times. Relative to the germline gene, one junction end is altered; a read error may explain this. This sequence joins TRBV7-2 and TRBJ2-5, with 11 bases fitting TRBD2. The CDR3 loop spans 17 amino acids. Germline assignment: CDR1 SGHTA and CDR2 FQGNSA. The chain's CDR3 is CASSLGGTSGGQQTQYF. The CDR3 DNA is TGTGCCAGCAGCTTAGGGGGTACTAGCGGGGGCCAACAGACCCAGTACTTC.

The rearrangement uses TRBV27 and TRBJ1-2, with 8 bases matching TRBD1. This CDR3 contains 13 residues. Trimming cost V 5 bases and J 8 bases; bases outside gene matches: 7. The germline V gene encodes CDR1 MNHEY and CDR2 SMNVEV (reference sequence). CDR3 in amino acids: CASSQTGAGGYTF. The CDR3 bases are TGTGCCAGCAGTCAGACAGGGGCTGGGGGCTACACCTTC.

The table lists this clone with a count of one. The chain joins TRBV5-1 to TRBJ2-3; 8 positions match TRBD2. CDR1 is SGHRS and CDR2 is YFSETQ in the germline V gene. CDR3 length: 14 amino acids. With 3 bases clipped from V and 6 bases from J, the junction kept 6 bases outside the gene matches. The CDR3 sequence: CASSSGTRDDTQYF. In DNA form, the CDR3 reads TGCGCCAGCAGCTCCGGGACTAGGGATGATACGCAGTATTTT.

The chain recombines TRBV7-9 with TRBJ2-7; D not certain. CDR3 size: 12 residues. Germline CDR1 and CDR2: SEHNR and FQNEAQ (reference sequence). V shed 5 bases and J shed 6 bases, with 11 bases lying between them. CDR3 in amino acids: CASSILIGEQYF. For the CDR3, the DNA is TGTGCCAGCAGCATCCTTATCGGCGAGCAGTACTTC.

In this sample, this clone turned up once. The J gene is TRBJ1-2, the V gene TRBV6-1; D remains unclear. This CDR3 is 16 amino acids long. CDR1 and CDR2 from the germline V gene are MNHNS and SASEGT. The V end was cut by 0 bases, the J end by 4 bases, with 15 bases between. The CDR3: CASSEALLQPIYGYTF. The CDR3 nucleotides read TGTGCCAGCAGTGAAGCGCTGCTACAGCCTATCTATGGCTACACCTTC.

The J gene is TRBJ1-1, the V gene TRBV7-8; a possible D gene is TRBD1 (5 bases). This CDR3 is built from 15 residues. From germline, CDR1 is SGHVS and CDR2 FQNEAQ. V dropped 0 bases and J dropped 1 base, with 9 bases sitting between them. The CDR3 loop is CASSLASGWNTEAFF. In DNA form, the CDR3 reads TGTGCCAGCAGCTTAGCTTCAGGGTGGAACACTGAAGCTTTCTTT.

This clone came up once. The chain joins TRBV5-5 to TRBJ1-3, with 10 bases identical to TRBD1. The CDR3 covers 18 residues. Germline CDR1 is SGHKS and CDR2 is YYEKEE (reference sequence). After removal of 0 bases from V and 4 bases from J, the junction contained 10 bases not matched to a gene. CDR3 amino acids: CASSLVGDRGLTGNTIYF. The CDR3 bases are TGTGCCAGCAGCTTGGTAGGGGACAGGGGATTAACGGGAAACACCATATATTTT.

CDR3 sequence: CASSVFSLQTADTQYF. The DNA for the CDR3 is TGTGCCAGCAGCGTATTCTCACTCCAAACCGCAGATACGCAGTATTTT. The chain joins TRBV9 to TRBJ2-3; D not resolved. Deletions cut 1 base from V and 4 bases from J, with 16 bases between. CDR1 and CDR2 (germline): SGDLS, YYNGEE. The CDR3 is 16 amino acids.

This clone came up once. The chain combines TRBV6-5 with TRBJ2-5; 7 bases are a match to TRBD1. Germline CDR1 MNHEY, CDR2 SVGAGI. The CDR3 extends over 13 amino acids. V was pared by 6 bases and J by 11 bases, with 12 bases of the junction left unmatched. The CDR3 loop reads CASRGQTYPTQYF. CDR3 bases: TGTGCCAGCAGGGGACAGACATATCCTACGCAGTACTTC.

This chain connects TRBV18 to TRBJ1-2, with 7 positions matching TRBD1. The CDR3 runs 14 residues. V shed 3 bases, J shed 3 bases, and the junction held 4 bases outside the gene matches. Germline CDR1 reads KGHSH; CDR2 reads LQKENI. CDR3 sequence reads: CASSPSTGDYGYTF. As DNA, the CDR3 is TGTGCCAGCTCACCTTCCACAGGGGACTATGGCTACACCTTC.

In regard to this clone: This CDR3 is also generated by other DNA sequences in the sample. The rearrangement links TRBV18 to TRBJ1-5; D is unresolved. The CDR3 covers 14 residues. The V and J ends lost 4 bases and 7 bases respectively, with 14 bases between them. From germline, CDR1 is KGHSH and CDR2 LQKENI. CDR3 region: CASSRKEEYQPQHF. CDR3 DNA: TGTGCCAGCTCACGTAAAGAGGAATACCAGCCCCAGCATTTT.

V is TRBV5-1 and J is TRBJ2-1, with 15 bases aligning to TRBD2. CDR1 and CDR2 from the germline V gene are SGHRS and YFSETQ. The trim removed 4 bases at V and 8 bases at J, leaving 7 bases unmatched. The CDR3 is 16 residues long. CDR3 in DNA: TGCGCCAGCAGCCACGGGACTAGCGGGGGGTACTATGAGCAGTTCTTC. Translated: CASSHGTSGGYYEQFF.

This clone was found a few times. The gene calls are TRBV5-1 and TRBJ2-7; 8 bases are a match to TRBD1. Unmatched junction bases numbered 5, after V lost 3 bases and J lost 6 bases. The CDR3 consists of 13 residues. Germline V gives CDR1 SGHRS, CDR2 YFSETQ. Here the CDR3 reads CASSSTGGREQYF. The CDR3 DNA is TGCGCCAGCAGCTCTACAGGGGGGCGCGAGCAGTACTTC.

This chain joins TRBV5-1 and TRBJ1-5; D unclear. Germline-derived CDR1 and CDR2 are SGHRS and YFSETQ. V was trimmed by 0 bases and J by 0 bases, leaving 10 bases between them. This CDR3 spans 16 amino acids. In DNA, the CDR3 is TGCGCCAGCAGCTTGGGGGCCCTTAATAGCAATCAGCCCCAGCATTTT. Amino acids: CASSLGALNSNQPQHF.

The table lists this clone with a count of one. The CDR3 DNA reads TGTGCCATCAGTGAGTCGAGGGGGGGCGCTGAAGCTTTCTTT. It yields the protein CAISESRGGAEAFF. The rearrangement joins TRBV10-3 to TRBJ1-1, with D possibly matching TRBD1 (6 bases). The V gene lost 0 bases and the J gene lost 6 bases, with 11 bases spanning the gap. The CDR3 contains 14 residues. Germline CDR1 and CDR2: ENHRY and SYGVKD.

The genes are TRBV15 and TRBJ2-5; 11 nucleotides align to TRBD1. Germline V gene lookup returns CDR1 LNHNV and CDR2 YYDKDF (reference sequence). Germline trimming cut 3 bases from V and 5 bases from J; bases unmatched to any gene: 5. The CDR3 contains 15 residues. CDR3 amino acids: CATSSRDRGGETQYF. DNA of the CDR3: TGTGCCACCAGCAGTCGGGACAGGGGGGGGGAGACCCAGTACTTC.

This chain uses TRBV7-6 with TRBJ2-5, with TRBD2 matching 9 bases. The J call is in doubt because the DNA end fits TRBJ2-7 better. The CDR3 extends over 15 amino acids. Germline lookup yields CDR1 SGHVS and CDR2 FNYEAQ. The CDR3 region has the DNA TGTGCCAGCAGCAAACTAGCGGGCGGACTCTACGAGCAGTACTTC. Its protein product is CASSKLAGGLYEQYF.

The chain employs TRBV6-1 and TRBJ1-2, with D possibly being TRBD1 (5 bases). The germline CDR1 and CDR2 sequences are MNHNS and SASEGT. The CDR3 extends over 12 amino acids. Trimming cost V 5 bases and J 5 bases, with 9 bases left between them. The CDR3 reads CASSPRQYGYTF. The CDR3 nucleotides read TGTGCCAGCAGTCCCCGACAGTATGGCTACACCTTC.